Following are 20 T cell receptor beta chains from one sample sequenced in a study of T cell responses to AZD1222 COVID-19 vaccine. Clones were read by immunoSEQ multiplex PCR, and TCRdb kept only the in-frame ones, dropping some. Found here are over 150,000 clones, about nine tenths of them singletons; the top ten hold 2.6%. The sequences come from peripheral blood, collected on day 0 of AZD1222 vaccination. All receptors come from an adult in good health.

The chain has TRBV5-1 and TRBJ2-7; 8 bases agree with TRBD1. V lost 0 bases and J lost 4; bases outside the gene matches: 12. This CDR3 has 17 residues. Germline V lookup: CDR1 SGHRS, CDR2 YFSETQ. The CDR3 loop is CASSLDLTGTGLYEQYF. In DNA form, the CDR3 reads TGCGCCAGCAGCTTGGACTTGACCGGGACAGGACTTTACGAGCAGTACTTC.

J is TRBJ1-5 and V is TRBV11-2; D gene ambiguous. The CDR3 extends over 15 amino acids. Between the trimmed V and J ends, which lost 2 bases and 0 bases, there was a span of 8 bases. Germline V gives CDR1 SGHAT, CDR2 FQNNGV. The CDR3 nucleotides are TGTGCCAGCAGCTTAACGGACGGTAGCAATCAGCCCCAGCATTTT. Protein sequence: CASSLTDGSNQPQHF. The entire variable domain, with the rest obtained from reference TRBV11-2 and TRBJ1-5, is as follows: EAGVAQSPRYKIIEKRQSVAFWCNPISGHATLYWYQQILGQGPKLLIQFQNNGVVDDSQLPKDRFSAERLKGVDSTLKIQPAKLEDSAVYLCASSLTDGSNQPQHFGDGTRLSIL.

V gene TRBV19 combines with J gene TRBJ1-1; TRBD1 might be the D (6 bases). The V and J ends lost 4 bases and 8 bases respectively, with 8 bases between them. The germline CDR1 and CDR2 sequences are LNHDA and SQIVND (reference sequence). The CDR3 totals 11 residues. The CDR3 coding sequence is TGTGCCAGTAGTAATGGACAGGAAGCTTTCTTT. This encodes CASSNGQEAFF.

The chain recombines TRBV29-1 with TRBJ1-1; TRBD1 matches at 7 bases. This CDR3 region has 14 residues. In germline, CDR1 is SQVTM, CDR2 ANQGSEA. The V and J ends lost 4 bases and 1 base, in that order; junction bases with no gene match: 6. The CDR3 bases are TGCAGCGTTGGGTGGGACAGCCAGAACACTGAAGCTTTCTTT. It translates to CSVGWDSQNTEAFF.

CDR3 coding DNA: TGTGCCAGCAGCTTAAAAAGAGCGGGCCCATTCCCCTACGAGCAGTACTTC. Amino acid sequence: CASSLKRAGPFPYEQYF. This chain uses TRBV7-2 with TRBJ2-7; maybe TRBD2 (6 bases). V was clipped by 2 bases and J by 2 bases, with 19 bases between them. This CDR3 spans 17 amino acids. The V gene's germline CDR1 is SGHTA and CDR2 FQGNSA.

This clone was picked up a small number of times. The chain combines TRBV28 with TRBJ1-2; D might be TRBD1 (5 bases). The length of the CDR3 is 15 residues. The germline gives CDR1 MDHEN, CDR2 SYDVKM. V gave up 5 bases and J gave up 2 bases, with 15 bases separating them. As DNA, the CDR3 is TGTGCCAGCAGTCCTTACGACAGATTCAACTATGGCTACACCTTC. Translation gives CASSPYDRFNYGYTF.

The chain is built from TRBV19 and TRBJ1-1; 7 bases map to TRBD1. The junction had 2 bases not matched to a gene; V was cut back by 0 bases and J by 1 base. Germline CDR1 and CDR2: LNHDA and SQIVND (reference sequence). The length of the CDR3 is 15 residues. CDR3: CASSIDDRANTEAFF. In DNA, the CDR3 is TGTGCCAGTAGTATAGATGACAGGGCGAACACTGAAGCTTTCTTT.

The chain combines TRBV4-2 with TRBJ2-5; 12 bases are shared with TRBD2. The CDR3 totals 16 residues. CDR1 is LGHNA and CDR2 is YNFKEQ in the germline V gene. The V and J ends lost 2 bases and 5 bases, in that order; junction bases with no gene match: 6. CDR3: CASSQTLAGGGETQYF. The CDR3 nucleotides read TGTGCCAGCAGCCAAACCCTAGCGGGAGGGGGCGAGACCCAGTACTTC.

The chain carries TRBV2 and TRBJ1-5; TRBD1 is a possible D gene (5 bases). This CDR3 has 14 residues. Germline V gene lookup returns CDR1 SNHLY and CDR2 FYNNEI. Between the trimmed V and J ends, which lost 4 bases and 5 bases, there was a span of 12 bases. The CDR3 is CASSGSWGDQPQHF. CDR3 in DNA: TGTGCCAGCAGTGGGTCGTGGGGGGATCAGCCCCAGCATTTT.

This clone was seen a single time. The rearrangement uses TRBV19 and TRBJ1-5, with D uncertain. Trimming pared 6 bases from V and 0 bases from J, leaving 12 bases between. CDR3 length: 15 amino acids. The germline CDR1 and CDR2 sequences are LNHDA and SQIVND (reference sequence). The CDR3 nucleotides read TGTGCCAGTAGGGACGGTGCAAATAGCAATCAGCCCCAGCATTTT. Protein: CASRDGANSNQPQHF.

The rearrangement joins TRBV19 to TRBJ1-1; 8 nucleotides agree with TRBD1. Germline V gives CDR1 LNHDA, CDR2 SQIVND (reference sequence). The CDR3 runs to 14 residues. The J segment lost 5 bases and the V segment lost 7 bases, leaving 9 bases of the junction unmatched. The CDR3 nucleotides are TGTGCCAGTAAGGGGGACAGGTGGGGGACTGAAGCTTTCTTT. The encoded protein is CASKGDRWGTEAFF.

The chain has TRBV28 and TRBJ1-2, with D possibly being TRBD1 (5 bases). Germline V gives CDR1 MDHEN, CDR2 SYDVKM. V shed 6 bases and J shed 5 bases, with 16 bases lying between them. CDR3 length equals 14 residues. The CDR3 sequence: CASRTRGQGYGYTF. CDR3 nucleotides: TGTGCCAGCAGGACAAGGGGTCAAGGATATGGCTACACCTTC.

This rearrangement joins TRBV6-5 to TRBJ2-3; the D is unclear. Deletions cut 4 bases from V and 0 bases from J, with 14 bases between. The CDR3 runs 16 residues. Germline lookup yields CDR1 MNHEY and CDR2 SVGAGI. CDR3 loop: CASSLGRLPSTDTQYF. The CDR3 DNA is TGTGCCAGCAGTTTGGGAAGGCTTCCTAGCACAGATACGCAGTATTTT.

V gene TRBV20-1 combines with J gene TRBJ2-1; D not resolved. CDR1 DFQATT and CDR2 SNEGSKA come from the germline V gene (reference sequence). The CDR3 runs to 11 residues. Trimming removed 0 bases at V and 10 bases at J, with 7 bases between. The CDR3 spells CSARDLLEQFF. Here the CDR3 DNA reads TGCAGTGCTAGAGACCTGCTGGAGCAGTTCTTC.

V usage is TRBV6-5 and J usage is TRBJ2-7; 7 bases fit TRBD1. Germline CDR1 and CDR2: MNHEY and SVGAGI. The CDR3 loop spans 16 amino acids. After removal of 2 bases from V and 4 bases from J, the junction contained 11 bases not matched to a gene. CDR3 nucleotides: TGTGCCAGCAGTTACCGAGTGACAGGGTCAGGGTACGAGCAGTACTTC. Protein sequence: CASSYRVTGSGYEQYF.

The chain recombines TRBV28 with TRBJ2-7; weak D call: TRBD2 (6 bases). Germline CDR1 and CDR2: MDHEN and SYDVKM. The CDR3 extends over 15 amino acids. Trimming cost V 3 bases and J 9 bases, with 21 bases left between them. CDR3 coding DNA: TGTGCCAGCAGTTTGGCGGGGTATTACATCATTGGGCAGTACTTC. As protein: CASSLAGYYIIGQYF.

The chain carries TRBV2 and TRBJ1-1, with 8 bases identical to TRBD1. There are 13 residues in the CDR3. CDR1 SNHLY and CDR2 FYNNEI come from the germline V gene. Trimming took 6 bases from V and 10 from J; bases not matched to a gene: 10. CDR3 in amino acids: CASRRQGNGGAFF. The CDR3 nucleotides read TGTGCCAGCAGGAGACAGGGGAACGGAGGAGCTTTCTTT.

V is TRBV28 and J is TRBJ2-7; D assignment may be TRBD1 or TRBD2 (5 bases each). CDR3 size: 12 residues. The V gene lost 8 bases and the J gene lost 2 bases, with 10 bases spanning the gap. The germline gives CDR1 MDHEN, CDR2 SYDVKM. The DNA of the CDR3 is TGTGCCAGCTGGGGGAAAGCCTACGAGCAGTACTTC. Encoded protein: CASWGKAYEQYF.

In the case of this clone: The CDR3 does not close with the conserved phenylalanine or tryptophan, likely indicating a read error. The DNA is left out, because the CDR3 cannot be placed on it with certainty; the CDR3 is given as TCRdb lists it. The V gene is TRBV2, the J gene TRBJ1-2. The CDR3 extends over 16 residues, inclusive of both ends. Germline V CDR1 and CDR2: SNHLY, FYNNEI. The CDR3 loop reads CASSAGSVNYYGYTFG.

This clone was detected once. The V call is TRBV28, the J call TRBJ2-7; 11 nucleotides agree with TRBD2. The trim removed 6 bases at V and 5 bases at J, leaving 12 bases unmatched. This CDR3 region has 16 residues. Per the germline V gene, CDR1 is MDHEN and CDR2 is SYDVKM. The CDR3 sequence is CASSQRASGGINEQYF. The CDR3 region has the DNA TGTGCCAGCAGCCAACGCGCTAGCGGGGGGATCAACGAGCAGTACTTC.